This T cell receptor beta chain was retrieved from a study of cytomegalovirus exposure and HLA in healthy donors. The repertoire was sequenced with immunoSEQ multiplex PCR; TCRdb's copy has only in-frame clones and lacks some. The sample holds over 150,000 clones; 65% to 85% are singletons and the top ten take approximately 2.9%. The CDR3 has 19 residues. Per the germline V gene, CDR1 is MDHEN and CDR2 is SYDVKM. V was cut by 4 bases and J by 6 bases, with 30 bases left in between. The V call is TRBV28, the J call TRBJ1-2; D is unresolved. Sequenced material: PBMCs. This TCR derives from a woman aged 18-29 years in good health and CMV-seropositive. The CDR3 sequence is CASSSFVGGTTHIPHGYTF. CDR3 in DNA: TGTGCCAGCAGTTCGTTTGTTGGAGGTACTACTCACATACCCCATGGCTACACCTTC.